This paragraph reports one T cell receptor (beta chain). As handled by the study authors: Nucleated cell number was recorded as an estimate derived from reference gene primer amplification. Generated by immunoSEQ multiplex PCR, the TCRdb table keeps only in-frame clones and is missing some. V, J and clone size reflect that table, while D and trimming were determined from the DNA. The sample lists about 180,000 clones, 78% occurring once. This sample was included in a study of blood T cell repertoires in COVID-19. Whole-study context: Acute and convalescent COVID-19 samples came from the United States, Italy and Spain. In each case, the material was cDNA or gDNA derived from T cells, B-cell-depleted T cells, or PBMCs.

The cohort comprised adults aged about 18 to 90 years residing in about 25 US areas. The sequencing sample was made of PBMCs or T cells enriched from blood (not recorded which). The receptor was derived from a woman between 45 and 60 years old who had recovered from COVID-19.

The CDR3 sequence is CASSLGQGSYEQYF. The DNA of the CDR3 is TGTGCCAGCAGTTTGGGACAGGGGTCCTACGAGCAGTACTTC. This chain connects TRBV27 to TRBJ2-7; 10 bases align to TRBD1. Germline values: CDR1 MNHEY, CDR2 SMNVEV (reference sequence). V trimming: 3 bases; J trimming: 1 base; junction bases outside the gene matches: 0. This CDR3 has 14 residues.